A selection of T cell receptor beta chains follows, all from one sample in a study of read filtering for tumor transcriptome and immune sequencing. One entry per CDR3 protein results from TCRdb running MiXCR on the reads. The sample has tens of thousands of distinct CDR3 sequences, about 15% seen once. What was sequenced was a population of CD138-negative cells sorted from bone marrow. The source is a donor aged 40 or over with multiple myeloma. The CDR3 runs from the conserved cysteine through the conserved F or W. The D gene is left open where the match is weak. Some rows mark clone size as missing; the rest say once, few, many or name a class of expanded clone.

J gene | D gene | V gene | clone size | CDR3 DNA | CDR3 protein
TRBJ1-1 | NA | TRBV20-1 | many | TGCAGTGCTAGTGTTGTAATGTCAAGCCAGGGGATGAACACTGAAGCTTTCTTT | CSASVVMSSQGMNTEAFF
TRBJ1-1 | NA | TRBV30 | many | TGTGCCTGGAGTGTACGGGGAAGGGGAGAAACTGAAGCTTTCTTT | CAWSVRGRGETEAFF
TRBJ2-1 | TRBD2 | TRBV7-3 | many | TGTGCCAGCAGCTTAGGACTAGCGACCTACAATGAGCAGTTCTTC | CASSLGLATYNEQFF
TRBJ2-7 | TRBD1 | TRBV14 | few | TGTGCCAGCAGCCAGTTATTCGGACAGGGGGGTTACGAGCAGTACTTC | CASSQLFGQGGYEQYF
TRBJ2-5 | NA | TRBV20-1 | many | TGCAGTGCCGTTAGCGGTGGGCAAGAGACCCAGTACTTC | CSAVSGGQETQYF
TRBJ2-1 | NA | TRBV7-2 | many | TGTGCCAGCAGCTTAGGCGACAAGAACAATGAGCAGTTCTTC | CASSLGDKNNEQFF
TRBJ2-3 | NA | TRBV20-1 | many | TGCAGTGCTAGAGATAAGGACTCGAGGCCGCAGTATTTT | CSARDKDSRPQYF
TRBJ2-5 | NA | TRBV6-2/TRBV6-3 | NA | NA | CASNPLWDREETQYF
TRBJ2-7 | NA | TRBV29-1 | many | TGCAGCGTCGGCCGGACTTCCAGCTCCTACGAGCAGTACTTC | CSVGRTSSSYEQYF
TRBJ1-1 | NA | TRBV20-1 | many | TGCAGTGCTAGAGATATAGGCGGGGCTGCGACACGGGATTTGAACACTGAAGCTTTCTTT | CSARDIGGAATRDLNTEAFF
TRBJ2-3 | NA | TRBV2 | many | TGTGCCAGCGCTAGAGCGGGCGGAACCTACTCAGATACGCAGTATTTT | CASARAGGTYSDTQYF
TRBJ2-1 | TRBD2 | TRBV7-3 | many | TGTGCCAGCAGCCCCGGACTAGCGGGAGGGCCGGGATACAATGAGCAGTTCTTC | CASSPGLAGGPGYNEQFF
TRBJ1-2 | NA | TRBV7-9 | many | TGTGCCAGCAGCTTAGGGCAGTCCGGGCTCTATGGCTACACCTTC | CASSLGQSGLYGYTF
TRBJ2-1 | TRBD2 | TRBV18 | many | TGTGCCAGCTCACCTGGGGCTTGGAGCGGGAGTAGTTACAATGAGCAGTTCTTC | CASSPGAWSGSSYNEQFF
TRBJ2-1 | TRBD2 | TRBV29-1 | few | TGCAGCGTCCCCGGGGGGAGCTCCTACAATGAGCAGTTCTTC | CSVPGGSSYNEQFF
TRBJ2-7 | NA | TRBV19 | NA | TGTGCCAGTAGTCGAGGGAAGGTCTACGAGCAGTACTTC | CASSRGKVYEQYF